This T cell receptor beta chain was sequenced for a study of cytomegalovirus exposure and HLA in healthy donors. V was cut by 6 bases and J by 4 bases, with 12 bases left in between. The CDR3 has 13 residues. Germline V gene data show CDR1 as MDHEN and CDR2 as SYDVKM. The table lists this clone with a few counts. This PCR relied on a set of 60 Vbeta primers and 13 Jbeta primers. Using immunoSEQ multiplex PCR, the repertoire was profiled, and TCRdb retains in-frame clones only, with some absent. The repertoire holds 140,000 or so clones, with about two thirds as singletons. The sample consisted of PBMCs. The chain employs TRBV28 and TRBJ1-1; D might be TRBD1 (5 bases). The TCR comes from a man in his forties in good health and CMV-seronegative. The CDR3 nucleotides are TGTGCCAGCAGAGATCCGCAGGGCACTGAAGCTTTCTTT. Encoded protein: CASRDPQGTEAFF.